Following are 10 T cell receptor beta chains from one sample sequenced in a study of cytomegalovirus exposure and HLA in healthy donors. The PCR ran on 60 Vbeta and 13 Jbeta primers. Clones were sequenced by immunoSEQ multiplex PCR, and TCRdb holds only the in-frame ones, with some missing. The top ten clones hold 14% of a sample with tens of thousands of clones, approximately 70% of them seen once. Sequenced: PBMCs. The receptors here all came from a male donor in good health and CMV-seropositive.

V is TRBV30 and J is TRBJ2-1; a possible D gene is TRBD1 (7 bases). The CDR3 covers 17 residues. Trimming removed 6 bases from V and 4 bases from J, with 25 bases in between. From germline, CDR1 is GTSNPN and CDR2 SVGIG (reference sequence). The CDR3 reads CACTGQAAWAGYNEQFF. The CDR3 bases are TGTGCCTGTACCGGACAGGCCGCCTGGGCGGGATACAATGAGCAGTTCTTC.

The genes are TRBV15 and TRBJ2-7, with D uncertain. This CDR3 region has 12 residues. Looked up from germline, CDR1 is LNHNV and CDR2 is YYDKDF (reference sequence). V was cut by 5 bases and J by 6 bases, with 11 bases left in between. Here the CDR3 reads CATSLSPGEQYF. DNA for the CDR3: TGTGCCACCAGCCTTTCCCCGGGCGAGCAGTACTTC.

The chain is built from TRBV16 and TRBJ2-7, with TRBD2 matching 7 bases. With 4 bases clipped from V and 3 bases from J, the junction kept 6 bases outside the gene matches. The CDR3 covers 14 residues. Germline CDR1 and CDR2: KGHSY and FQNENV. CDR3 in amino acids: CASSRGGGNYEQYF. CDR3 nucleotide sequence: TGTGCCAGCAGCCGCGGGGGAGGGAACTACGAGCAGTACTTC.

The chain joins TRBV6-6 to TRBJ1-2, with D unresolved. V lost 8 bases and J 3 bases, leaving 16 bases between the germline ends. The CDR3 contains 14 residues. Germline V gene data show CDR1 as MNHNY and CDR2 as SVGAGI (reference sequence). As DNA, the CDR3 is TGTGCCAGCGCAGTTACGTGGGCCGACTATGGCTACACCTTC. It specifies CASAVTWADYGYTF.

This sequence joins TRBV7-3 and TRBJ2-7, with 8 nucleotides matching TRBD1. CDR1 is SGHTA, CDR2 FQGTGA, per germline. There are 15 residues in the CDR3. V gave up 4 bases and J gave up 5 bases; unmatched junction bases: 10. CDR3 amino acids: CASSSTRTGIDEQYF. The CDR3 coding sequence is TGTGCCAGCAGCTCCACAAGGACAGGGATCGACGAGCAGTACTTC.

The CDR3 loop is CASSLGQGNTEAFF. The CDR3, as DNA: TGTGCCAGCAGCTTGGGACAGGGGAACACTGAAGCTTTCTTT. The genes are TRBV13 and TRBJ1-1, with 9 bases aligning to TRBD1. Trimming removed 3 bases from V and 1 base from J; junction bases left unmatched: 0. CDR3 length: 14 residues. The germline V gene has CDR1 PRHDT and CDR2 FYEKMQ (reference sequence).

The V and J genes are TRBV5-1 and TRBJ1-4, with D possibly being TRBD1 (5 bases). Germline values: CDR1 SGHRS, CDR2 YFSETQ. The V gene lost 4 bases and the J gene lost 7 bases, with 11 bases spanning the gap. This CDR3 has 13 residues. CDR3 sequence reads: CASSPGQGEKLFF. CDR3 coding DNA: TGCGCCAGCAGCCCAGGGCAGGGTGAAAAACTGTTTTTT.

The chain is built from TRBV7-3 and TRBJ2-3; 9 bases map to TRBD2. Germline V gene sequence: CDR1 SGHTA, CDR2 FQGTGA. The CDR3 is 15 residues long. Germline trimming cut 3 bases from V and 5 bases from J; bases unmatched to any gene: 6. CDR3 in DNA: TGTGCCAGCAGCTTGGTTAGCGGGAGTGTAGATACGCAGTATTTT. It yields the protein CASSLVSGSVDTQYF.

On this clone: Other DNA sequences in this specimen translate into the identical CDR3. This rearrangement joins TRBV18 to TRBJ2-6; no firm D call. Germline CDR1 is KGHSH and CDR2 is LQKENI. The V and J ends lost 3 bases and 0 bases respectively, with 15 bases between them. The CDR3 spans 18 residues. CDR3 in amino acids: CASSPSTGPRSGANVLTF. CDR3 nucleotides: TGTGCCAGCTCACCGAGCACGGGTCCCCGCTCTGGGGCCAACGTCCTGACTTTC.

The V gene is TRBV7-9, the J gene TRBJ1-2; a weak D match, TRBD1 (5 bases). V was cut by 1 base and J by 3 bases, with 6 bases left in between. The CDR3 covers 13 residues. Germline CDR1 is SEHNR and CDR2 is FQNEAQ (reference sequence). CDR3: CASSLGQHYGYTF. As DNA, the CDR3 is TGTGCCAGCAGCTTAGGACAGCACTATGGCTACACCTTC.